The subject of this entry is one T cell receptor (beta chain). As handled by the study authors: Estimation of nucleated cell counts was performed using reference gene primer amplification. The protocol was immunoSEQ multiplex PCR, while the TCRdb copy is restricted to in-frame clones and leaves out a portion. V, J and clone size derive from that table, while D and trimming were established from the DNA sequence. The sample shows approximately 99,000 clones, about 88% of them seen only once. This sample is drawn from a study of blood T cell repertoires in COVID-19. Study details: Researchers got acute and convalescent COVID-19 samples from the United States, Italy and Spain. T cells, B-cell-depleted T cells, or PBMCs supplied cDNA or gDNA.

The CDR3 length is 17 residues. In germline, CDR1 is SGHDT, CDR2 YYEEEE. V lost 2 bases and J lost 2, with 18 bases in between. V usage is TRBV5-6 and J usage is TRBJ2-3; D may be TRBD1 (5 bases). Sequencing was done on a sample of peripheral blood. This receptor was taken from a human donor in a cohort sampled during active COVID-19. The CDR3, as DNA: TGTGCCAGCAGCTTCCTCACAGGTCCCTACTCCACAGATACGCAGTATTTT. Translated: CASSFLTGPYSTDTQYF. The full variable domain, its missing parts supplied by reference TRBV5-6 and TRBJ2-3, is DAGVTQSPTHLIKTRGQQVTLRCSPKSGHDTVSWYQQALGQGPQFIFQYYEEEERQRGNFPDRFSGHQFPNYSSELNVNALLLGDSALYLCASSFLTGPYSTDTQYFGPGTRLTVL.